Listed below are T cell receptor beta chains from one sample, sequenced in a study of early T cells in non-severe SARS-CoV-2 infection. TCRdb itself ran the 5' RACE reads through MiXCR, one entry per CDR3 protein. The sample has more than 45,000 distinct CDR3 sequences, 12% seen once; the top ten hold less than 4.5%. Sequenced: whole blood. These TCRs come from an adult who was a healthcare worker with PCR-confirmed SARS-CoV-2 infection or an uninfected control (not recorded which). Both conserved end residues are part of each CDR3. The order of the fields is V gene, D gene, clone size, CDR3 length, J gene, CDR3 DNA, CDR3 protein. D genes are given only for firm matches. A clone size is listed for some rows: how often the clone was seen (once, few, many), or a class if it is expanded.

V gene: TRBV30
D gene: -
clone size: once
CDR3 length: 13
J gene: TRBJ2-7
CDR3 DNA: TGTGCCTGGAGTATACGGGACTTTCGCGAGCAGTACTTC
CDR3 protein: CAWSIRDFREQYF

V gene: TRBV2
D gene: TRBD1
clone size: few
CDR3 length: 14
J gene: TRBJ1-6
CDR3 DNA: TGTGCCAGCAGTGAAGCCAGGGGGCTTTCACCCCTCCACTTT
CDR3 protein: CASSEARGLSPLHF

V gene: TRBV14
D gene: -
clone size: many
CDR3 length: 16
J gene: TRBJ2-7
CDR3 DNA: TGTGCCAGCAGCCAAGGCCGAAGGCTGGGGGCCTACGAGCAGTACTTC
CDR3 protein: CASSQGRRLGAYEQYF

V gene: TRBV6-6
D gene: -
clone size: -
CDR3 length: 14
J gene: TRBJ2-1
CDR3 DNA: TGTGCCAGCAGCGAAGACGGGCGTGGGGATGAGCAGTTCTTC
CDR3 protein: CASSEDGRGDEQFF

V gene: TRBV20-1
D gene: TRBD2
clone size: few
CDR3 length: 15
J gene: TRBJ2-3
CDR3 DNA: TGCAGTGCCCGGACTAGCGGGAGATTGTCAGATACGCAGTATTTT
CDR3 protein: CSARTSGRLSDTQYF

V gene: TRBV6-6
D gene: -
clone size: many
CDR3 length: 15
J gene: TRBJ1-3
CDR3 DNA: TGTGCCAGCAGTACGGCGAGGGGTTCCGGAAACACCATATATTTT
CDR3 protein: CASSTARGSGNTIYF

V gene: TRBV28
D gene: -
clone size: -
CDR3 length: 13
J gene: TRBJ1-2
CDR3 DNA: TGTGCCACCCCGACAGCCGCTAACTATGGCTACACCTTC
CDR3 protein: CATPTAANYGYTF

V gene: TRBV29-1
D gene: TRBD1
clone size: few
CDR3 length: 14
J gene: TRBJ2-7
CDR3 DNA: TGCAGCGTTCGAGGGGCAGGGGGCAACTACGAGCAGTACTTC
CDR3 protein: CSVRGAGGNYEQYF

V gene: TRBV18
D gene: -
clone size: -
CDR3 length: 15
J gene: TRBJ2-5
CDR3 DNA: TGTGCCAGCTCACCACCGGGGCACTTACAAGAGACCCAGTACTTC
CDR3 protein: CASSPPGHLQETQYF

V gene: TRBV28
D gene: -
clone size: few
CDR3 length: 12
J gene: TRBJ2-2
CDR3 DNA: TGTGCCAGCAGAGGGGTCACCGGGGAGCTGTTTTTT
CDR3 protein: CASRGVTGELFF

V gene: TRBV28
D gene: TRBD1
clone size: -
CDR3 length: 14
J gene: TRBJ2-7
CDR3 DNA: TGTGCCAGCATACCCGGGACAGGGGCTCGGGAGCAGTACTTC
CDR3 protein: CASIPGTGAREQYF

V gene: TRBV7-9
D gene: -
clone size: few
CDR3 length: 14
J gene: TRBJ2-5
CDR3 DNA: TGTGCCATTAAAGGGCCACCCCCACAAGAGACCCAGTACTTC
CDR3 protein: CAIKGPPPQETQYF

V gene: TRBV28
D gene: TRBD2
clone size: many
CDR3 length: 16
J gene: TRBJ2-1
CDR3 DNA: TGTGCCAGCAGTCCGGGGACTAGCGGGGCACTCAATGAGCAGTTCTTC
CDR3 protein: CASSPGTSGALNEQFF

V gene: TRBV7-8
D gene: -
clone size: few
CDR3 length: 13
J gene: TRBJ2-5
CDR3 DNA: TGTGCCAGCGTAGGGGGGGGCCGAGAGACCCAGTACTTC
CDR3 protein: CASVGGGRETQYF

V gene: TRBV27
D gene: -
clone size: many
CDR3 length: 14
J gene: TRBJ1-5
CDR3 DNA: TGTGCCAGCAGTTTGGTCGAATCCAATCAGCCCCAGCATTTT
CDR3 protein: CASSLVESNQPQHF

V gene: TRBV20-1
D gene: TRBD2
clone size: few
CDR3 length: 14
J gene: TRBJ2-1
CDR3 DNA: TGCAGTGCGGCCTCAGCGGGAAGCTACAATGAGCAGTTCTTC
CDR3 protein: CSAASAGSYNEQFF

V gene: TRBV18
D gene: TRBD1
clone size: once
CDR3 length: 16
J gene: TRBJ1-2
CDR3 DNA: TGTGCCAGCTCACCACGGGAGACAGGGACCCGCCATGGCTACACCTTC
CDR3 protein: CASSPRETGTRHGYTF

V gene: TRBV7-9
D gene: TRBD2
clone size: -
CDR3 length: 16
J gene: TRBJ2-3
CDR3 DNA: TGTGCCAGCAGCTTAGGGACTAGCGGAAACACAGATACGCAGTATTTT
CDR3 protein: CASSLGTSGNTDTQYF

V gene: TRBV20-1
D gene: TRBD1
clone size: -
CDR3 length: 16
J gene: TRBJ2-7
CDR3 DNA: TGCAGTGCTAGAGTTGTACAGGGGGCTTACTCCTACGAGCAGTACTTC
CDR3 protein: CSARVVQGAYSYEQYF

V gene: TRBV7-9
D gene: -
clone size: many
CDR3 length: 11
J gene: TRBJ2-3
CDR3 DNA: TGTGCCAGCAGCCTCCGCGATACGCAGTATTTT
CDR3 protein: CASSLRDTQYF

V gene: TRBV20-1
D gene: -
clone size: few
CDR3 length: 12
J gene: TRBJ2-2
CDR3 DNA: TGCAGTGCTTCGGTGAGGACCGGGGAGCTGTTTTTT
CDR3 protein: CSASVRTGELFF

V gene: TRBV7-2
D gene: -
clone size: -
CDR3 length: 15
J gene: TRBJ1-1
CDR3 DNA: TGTGCCAGCAGCCCCCGCGGGGGTGGAGGGACTGAAGCTTTCTTT
CDR3 protein: CASSPRGGGGTEAFF

V gene: TRBV13
D gene: TRBD1
clone size: many
CDR3 length: 14
J gene: TRBJ2-1
CDR3 DNA: TGTGCCAGCAGCACCGGACAGGGAGTGGATGAGCAGTTCTTC
CDR3 protein: CASSTGQGVDEQFF

V gene: TRBV24-1
D gene: -
clone size: medium-sized
CDR3 length: 15
J gene: TRBJ1-1
CDR3 DNA: TGTGCCACCAGTGACTCCGGGACGGACACCACTGAAGCTTTCTTT
CDR3 protein: CATSDSGTDTTEAFF

V gene: TRBV20-1
D gene: TRBD2
clone size: -
CDR3 length: 15
J gene: TRBJ2-1
CDR3 DNA: TGCAGTGCTCAGGCACGGCGGGAGGCCTACAATGAGCAGTTCTTC
CDR3 protein: CSAQARREAYNEQFF

V gene: TRBV5-1
D gene: TRBD1
clone size: many
CDR3 length: 15
J gene: TRBJ1-2
CDR3 DNA: TGCGCCAGCAGTCAACAGGGGGCGTCCACCTATGGCTACACCTTC
CDR3 protein: CASSQQGASTYGYTF

V gene: TRBV27
D gene: TRBD1
clone size: -
CDR3 length: 15
J gene: TRBJ2-3
CDR3 DNA: TGTGCCAGCACCTTAGGGACAGCGCGCACAGATACGCAGTATTTT
CDR3 protein: CASTLGTARTDTQYF

V gene: TRBV9
D gene: -
clone size: many
CDR3 length: 13
J gene: TRBJ2-7
CDR3 DNA: TGTGCCAGCAGCGTAGCTCAGAACTACGAGCAGTACTTC
CDR3 protein: CASSVAQNYEQYF

V gene: TRBV29-1
D gene: TRBD2
clone size: -
CDR3 length: 15
J gene: TRBJ2-3
CDR3 DNA: TGCAGCGTCATGGGACTAGCTGGAGGTTCGGATACGCAGTATTTT
CDR3 protein: CSVMGLAGGSDTQYF

V gene: TRBV14
D gene: -
clone size: -
CDR3 length: 15
J gene: TRBJ2-3
CDR3 DNA: TGTGCCAGCAGCAAGAGCGCCGGTTACACAGATACGCAGTATTTT
CDR3 protein: CASSKSAGYTDTQYF

V gene: TRBV29-1
D gene: -
clone size: few
CDR3 length: 14
J gene: TRBJ2-7
CDR3 DNA: TGCAGCGTTTGGGGTTACGGGAGCTCCTACGAGCAGTACTTC
CDR3 protein: CSVWGYGSSYEQYF

V gene: TRBV9
D gene: -
clone size: -
CDR3 length: 16
J gene: TRBJ1-1
CDR3 DNA: TGTGCCAGCAGCCCTCTCCCCCGGACAACTACCACTGAAGCTTTCTTT
CDR3 protein: CASSPLPRTTTTEAFF

V gene: TRBV6-5
D gene: TRBD2
clone size: -
CDR3 length: 16
J gene: TRBJ2-1
CDR3 DNA: TGTGCCAGCAGTCCAGGACTAGCGGGAGGGTACAATGAGCAGTTCTTC
CDR3 protein: CASSPGLAGGYNEQFF

V gene: TRBV7-6
D gene: TRBD1
clone size: -
CDR3 length: 14
J gene: TRBJ2-2
CDR3 DNA: TGTGCCAGCAGGCCGACAGGGGGCACCGGGGAGCTGTTTTTT
CDR3 protein: CASRPTGGTGELFF

V gene: TRBV11-2
D gene: -
clone size: few
CDR3 length: 16
J gene: TRBJ2-5
CDR3 DNA: TGTGCCAGCAGCTTAGCGGACAGACTTCGTAAAGAGACCCAGTACTTC
CDR3 protein: CASSLADRLRKETQYF

V gene: TRBV2
D gene: -
clone size: many
CDR3 length: 14
J gene: TRBJ1-2
CDR3 DNA: TGTGCCAGCAGTGCGCAACAGAATAACTATGGCTACACCTTC
CDR3 protein: CASSAQQNNYGYTF

V gene: TRBV9
D gene: TRBD2
clone size: -
CDR3 length: 15
J gene: TRBJ2-3
CDR3 DNA: TGTGCCAGCAGCGTAGCTGGACTAGAGAAAGATACGCAGTATTTT
CDR3 protein: CASSVAGLEKDTQYF

V gene: TRBV7-6
D gene: TRBD2
clone size: -
CDR3 length: 15
J gene: TRBJ2-1
CDR3 DNA: TGTGCCAGCAGTATTGCTAGCGGTCCCTACAATGAGCAGTTCTTC
CDR3 protein: CASSIASGPYNEQFF

V gene: TRBV18
D gene: TRBD1
clone size: -
CDR3 length: 16
J gene: TRBJ1-6
CDR3 DNA: TGTGCCAGCTCACCCGGACAGGGCAGCGTTGGTTCACCCCTCCACTTT
CDR3 protein: CASSPGQGSVGSPLHF

V gene: TRBV10-3
D gene: TRBD1
clone size: -
CDR3 length: 15
J gene: TRBJ1-6
CDR3 DNA: TGTGCCATCAGTGAAGGACAGGGGAGTAATTCACCCCTCCACTTT
CDR3 protein: CAISEGQGSNSPLHF

V gene: TRBV27
D gene: -
clone size: -
CDR3 length: 13
J gene: TRBJ2-1
CDR3 DNA: TGTGCCAGCAGTTTATTTACAGGGAATGAGCAGTTCTTC
CDR3 protein: CASSLFTGNEQFF

V gene: TRBV29-1
D gene: TRBD1
clone size: -
CDR3 length: 18
J gene: TRBJ2-1
CDR3 DNA: TGCAGCGCCCAGGGGGTCCTGGGAAAAGATGTTCGCGGCAATGAGCAGTTCTTC
CDR3 protein: CSAQGVLGKDVRGNEQFF

V gene: TRBV7-6
D gene: TRBD2
clone size: -
CDR3 length: 16
J gene: TRBJ2-7
CDR3 DNA: TGTGCCAGCAGCCCCAGGACTAGCGGGCCCGCCTACGAGCAGTACTTC
CDR3 protein: CASSPRTSGPAYEQYF

V gene: TRBV20-1
D gene: TRBD2
clone size: many
CDR3 length: 18
J gene: TRBJ2-4
CDR3 DNA: TGCAGTGCTATCCCCTCGGGCGGGAGTAGGGGAGCCAAAAACATTCAGTACTTC
CDR3 protein: CSAIPSGGSRGAKNIQYF

V gene: TRBV3-1
D gene: -
clone size: -
CDR3 length: 15
J gene: TRBJ1-3
CDR3 DNA: TGTGCCAGCAGCCAAGACTGGTTCTCTGGAAACACCATATATTTT
CDR3 protein: CASSQDWFSGNTIYF

V gene: TRBV29-1
D gene: -
clone size: -
CDR3 length: 12
J gene: TRBJ2-2
CDR3 DNA: TGCAGCGTTGACCGGGACACCGGGGAGCTGTTTTTT
CDR3 protein: CSVDRDTGELFF

V gene: TRBV28
D gene: -
clone size: many
CDR3 length: 14
J gene: TRBJ1-2
CDR3 DNA: TGTGCCAGCAGCTTCGGGATGTCTCGCTATGGCTACACCTTC
CDR3 protein: CASSFGMSRYGYTF

V gene: TRBV20-1
D gene: -
clone size: many
CDR3 length: 14
J gene: TRBJ2-1
CDR3 DNA: TGCAGTGCCCCGGCGCGCGACTCCTACAATGAGCAGTTCTTC
CDR3 protein: CSAPARDSYNEQFF

V gene: TRBV3-1
D gene: -
clone size: few
CDR3 length: 14
J gene: TRBJ2-1
CDR3 DNA: TGTGCCGTAGGTGGTTCCCGCTCCTACAATGAGCAGTTCTTC
CDR3 protein: CAVGGSRSYNEQFF

V gene: TRBV30
D gene: -
clone size: few
CDR3 length: 13
J gene: TRBJ2-2
CDR3 DNA: TGTGCCTGGAGTGTACCAGCTTCCGGGGAGCTGTTTTTT
CDR3 protein: CAWSVPASGELFF

V gene: TRBV11-2
D gene: -
clone size: -
CDR3 length: 13
J gene: TRBJ2-1
CDR3 DNA: TGTGCCAGCAGCTTAGCATCAGGAGGAGAGCAGTTCTTC
CDR3 protein: CASSLASGGEQFF

V gene: TRBV11-2
D gene: TRBD2
clone size: many
CDR3 length: 16
J gene: TRBJ2-1
CDR3 DNA: TGTGCCAGCAGCTTAGATCGGTTGACTAGCGAGTTGAAACAGTTCTTC
CDR3 protein: CASSLDRLTSELKQFF